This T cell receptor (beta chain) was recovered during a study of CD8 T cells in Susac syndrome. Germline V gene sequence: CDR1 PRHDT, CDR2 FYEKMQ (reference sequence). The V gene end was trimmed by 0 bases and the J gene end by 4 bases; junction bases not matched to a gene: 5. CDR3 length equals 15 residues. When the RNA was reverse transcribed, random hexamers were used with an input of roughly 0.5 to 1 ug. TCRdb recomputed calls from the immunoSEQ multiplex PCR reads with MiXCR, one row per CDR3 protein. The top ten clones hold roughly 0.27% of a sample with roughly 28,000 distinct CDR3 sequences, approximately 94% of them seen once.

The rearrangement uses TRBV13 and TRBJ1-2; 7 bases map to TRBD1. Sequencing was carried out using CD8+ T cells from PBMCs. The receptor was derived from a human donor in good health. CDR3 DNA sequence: TGTGCCAGCAGCTTAGGCGGGACAGCCTCCTATGGCTACACCTTC. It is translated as CASSLGGTASYGYTF. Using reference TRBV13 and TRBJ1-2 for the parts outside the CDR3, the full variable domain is AAGVIQSPRHLIKEKRETATLKCYPIPRHDTVYWYQQGPGQDPQFLISFYEKMQSDKGSIPDRFSAQQFSDYHSELNMSSLELGDSALYFCASSLGGTASYGYTFGSGTRLTVV.